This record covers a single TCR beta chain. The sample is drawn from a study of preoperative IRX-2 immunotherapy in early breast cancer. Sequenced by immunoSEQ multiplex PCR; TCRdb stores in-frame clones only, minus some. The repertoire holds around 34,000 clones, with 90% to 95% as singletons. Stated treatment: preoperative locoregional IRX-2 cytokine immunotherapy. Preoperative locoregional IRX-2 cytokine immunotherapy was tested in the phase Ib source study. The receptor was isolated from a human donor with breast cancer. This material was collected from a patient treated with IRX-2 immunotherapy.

The CDR3 DNA reads TGTGCCAGCAGTGATTTCGTCCGTTCCGGGGCTTTCTTT. It yields the protein CASSDFVRSGAFF. The V gene is TRBV6-1, the J gene TRBJ1-1, with D unresolved. The germline V gene encodes CDR1 MNHNS and CDR2 SASEGT. The CDR3 loop spans 13 amino acids. The V end lost 3 bases, the J end lost 11 bases, and 16 bases lay between the germline ends.